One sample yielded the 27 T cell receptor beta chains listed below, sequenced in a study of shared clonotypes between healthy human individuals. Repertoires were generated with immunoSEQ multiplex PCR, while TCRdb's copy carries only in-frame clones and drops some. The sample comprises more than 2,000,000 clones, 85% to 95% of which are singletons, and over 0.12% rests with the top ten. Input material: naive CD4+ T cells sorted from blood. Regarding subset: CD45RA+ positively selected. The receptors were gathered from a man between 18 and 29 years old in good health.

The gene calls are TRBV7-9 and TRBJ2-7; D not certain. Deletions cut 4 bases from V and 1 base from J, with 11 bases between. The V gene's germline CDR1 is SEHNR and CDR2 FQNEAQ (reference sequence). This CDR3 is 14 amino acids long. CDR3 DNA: TGTGCCAGCAGCTCTACCGGGCCATCCTACGAGCAGTACTTC. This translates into CASSSTGPSYEQYF.

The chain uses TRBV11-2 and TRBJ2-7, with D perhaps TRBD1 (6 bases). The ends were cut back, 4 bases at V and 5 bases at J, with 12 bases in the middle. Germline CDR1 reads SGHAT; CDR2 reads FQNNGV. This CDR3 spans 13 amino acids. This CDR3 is CASSWAGENEQYF. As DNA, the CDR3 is TGTGCCAGCAGCTGGGCAGGGGAGAACGAGCAGTACTTC.

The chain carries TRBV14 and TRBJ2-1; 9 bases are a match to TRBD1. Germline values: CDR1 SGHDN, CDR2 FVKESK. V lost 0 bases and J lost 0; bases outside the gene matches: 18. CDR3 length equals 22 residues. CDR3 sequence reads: CASSQDSLRGQGSKSSYNEQFF. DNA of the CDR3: TGTGCCAGCAGCCAAGACTCCTTGAGGGGACAGGGCTCCAAGAGCTCCTACAATGAGCAGTTCTTC. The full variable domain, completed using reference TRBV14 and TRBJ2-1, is EAGVTQFPSHSVIEKGQTVTLRCDPISGHDNLYWYRRVMGKEIKFLLHFVKESKQDESGMPNNRFLAERTGGTYSTLKVQPAELEDSGVYFCASSQDSLRGQGSKSSYNEQFFGPGTRLTVL.

The chain's CDR3 is CASSPEGGVGYTF. CDR3 coding DNA: TGTGCCAGCTCACCCGAAGGGGGCGTTGGCTACACCTTC. V is TRBV18 and J is TRBJ1-2; 7 nucleotides agree with TRBD1. This CDR3 region has 13 residues. Germline loops: CDR1 KGHSH, CDR2 LQKENI. Trimming removed 3 bases from V and 7 bases from J; junction bases left unmatched: 5.

CDR3 sequence reads: CASSQTSWNSYEQYF. DNA of the CDR3: TGTGCCAGCAGCCAGACTAGCTGGAACTCCTACGAGCAGTACTTC. The gene calls are TRBV7-2 and TRBJ2-7; TRBD2 agrees at 7 bases. With V trimmed by 5 bases and J by 0 bases, 7 bases remained unmatched. Germline V gene sequence: CDR1 SGHTA, CDR2 FQGNSA. CDR3 length: 15 residues. Full variable domain (remainder filled in from reference TRBV7-2 and TRBJ2-7): GAGVSQSPSNKVTEKGKDVELRCDPISGHTALYWYRQSLGQGLEFLIYFQGNSAPDKSGLPSDRFSAERTGGSVSTLTIQRTQQEDSAVYLCASSQTSWNSYEQYFGPGTRLTVT.

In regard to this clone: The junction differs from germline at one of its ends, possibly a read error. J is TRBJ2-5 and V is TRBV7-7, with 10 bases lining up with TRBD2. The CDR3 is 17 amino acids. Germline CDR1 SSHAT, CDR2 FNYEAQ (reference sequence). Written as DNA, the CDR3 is TGTGCTAGCAGCTCCGTTTTAGCGGGGGGAGCTGGGGAGACCCAGTACTTC. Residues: CASSSVLAGGAGETQYF. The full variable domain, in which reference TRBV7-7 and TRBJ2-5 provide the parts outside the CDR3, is GAGVSQSPRYKVTKRGQDVTLRCDPISSHATLYWYQQALGQGPEFLTYFNYEAQPDKSGLPSDRFSAERPEGSISTLTIQRTEQRDSAMYRCASSSVLAGGAGETQYFGPGTRLLVL.

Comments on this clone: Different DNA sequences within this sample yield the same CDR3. CDR3 residues: CASSLGPGYGYTF. The DNA for the CDR3 is TGTGCCAGCAGTTTAGGGCCGGGGTATGGCTACACCTTC. V usage is TRBV27 and J usage is TRBJ1-2; no definite D call. CDR1 is MNHEY, CDR2 SMNVEV, per germline (reference sequence). There are 13 residues in the CDR3. V was pared by 2 bases and J by 5 bases, with 9 bases between.

The CDR3, as DNA: TGTGCCAGCAGTGAATTTGGGGGAAATGGCTACACCTTC. Translation gives CASSEFGGNGYTF. The V and J genes are TRBV6-4 and TRBJ1-2, with D maybe TRBD1 (5 bases). The V end lost 3 bases, the J end lost 6 bases, and 11 bases lay between the germline ends. The CDR3 is 13 amino acids. Germline CDR1 reads MRHNA; CDR2 reads SNTAGT.

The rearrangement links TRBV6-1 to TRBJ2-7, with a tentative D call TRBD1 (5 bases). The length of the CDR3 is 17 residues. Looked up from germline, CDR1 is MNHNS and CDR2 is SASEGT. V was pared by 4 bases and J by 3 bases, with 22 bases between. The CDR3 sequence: CASSGIVRGRSIYEQYF. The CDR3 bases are TGTGCCAGCAGTGGGATCGTTAGGGGCAGGAGTATCTACGAGCAGTACTTC.

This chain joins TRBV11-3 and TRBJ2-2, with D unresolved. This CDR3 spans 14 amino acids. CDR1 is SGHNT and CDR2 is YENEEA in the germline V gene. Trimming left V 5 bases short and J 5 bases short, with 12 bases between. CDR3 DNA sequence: TGTGCCAGCAGCAGTTTGGCTCGAACCGGGGAGCTGTTTTTT. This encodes CASSSLARTGELFF.

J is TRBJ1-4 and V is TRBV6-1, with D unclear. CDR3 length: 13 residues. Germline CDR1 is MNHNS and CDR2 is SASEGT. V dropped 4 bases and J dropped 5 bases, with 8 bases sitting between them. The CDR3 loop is CASSVRQNEKLFF. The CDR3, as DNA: TGTGCCAGCAGTGTCCGCCAGAATGAAAAACTGTTTTTT.

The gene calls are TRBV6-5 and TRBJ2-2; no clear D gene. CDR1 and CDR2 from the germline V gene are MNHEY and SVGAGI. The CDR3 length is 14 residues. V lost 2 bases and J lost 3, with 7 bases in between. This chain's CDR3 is CASSYNRDTGELFF. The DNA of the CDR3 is TGTGCCAGCAGTTACAATCGGGACACCGGGGAGCTGTTTTTT.

The DNA of the CDR3 is TGCGCCAGCAGCAAGGTAGGGTACGAGCAGTACTTC. This gives the protein CASSKVGYEQYF. V and J are TRBV5-1 and TRBJ2-7; no firm D call. Trimming took 4 bases from V and 4 from J, leaving 9 bases between them. Germline values: CDR1 SGHRS, CDR2 YFSETQ. The CDR3 spans 12 residues.

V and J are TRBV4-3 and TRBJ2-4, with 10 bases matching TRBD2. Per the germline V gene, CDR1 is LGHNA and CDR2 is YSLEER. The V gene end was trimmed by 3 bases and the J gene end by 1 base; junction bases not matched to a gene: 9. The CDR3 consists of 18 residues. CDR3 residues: CASSQSTPSGSAKNIQYF. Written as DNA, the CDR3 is TGCGCCAGCAGCCAGTCCACGCCTAGCGGGAGCGCCAAAAACATTCAGTACTTC.

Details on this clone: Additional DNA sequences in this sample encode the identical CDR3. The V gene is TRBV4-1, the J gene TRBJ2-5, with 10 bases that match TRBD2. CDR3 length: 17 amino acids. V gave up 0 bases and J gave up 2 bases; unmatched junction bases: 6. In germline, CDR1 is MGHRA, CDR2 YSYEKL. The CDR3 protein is CASSQDRVAGGQETQYF. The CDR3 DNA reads TGCGCCAGCAGCCAAGATAGGGTAGCGGGGGGTCAAGAGACCCAGTACTTC.

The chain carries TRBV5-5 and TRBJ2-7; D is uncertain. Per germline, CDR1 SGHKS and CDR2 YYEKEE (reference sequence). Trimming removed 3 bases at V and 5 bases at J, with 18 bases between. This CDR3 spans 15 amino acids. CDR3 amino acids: CASSSSRPSVDEQYF. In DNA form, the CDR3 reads TGTGCCAGCAGCTCGAGTCGCCCTTCAGTAGACGAGCAGTACTTC.

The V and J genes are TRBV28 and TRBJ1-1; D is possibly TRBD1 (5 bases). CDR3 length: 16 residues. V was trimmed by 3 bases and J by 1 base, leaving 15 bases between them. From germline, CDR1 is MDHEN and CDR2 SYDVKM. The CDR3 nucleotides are TGTGCCAGCAGTTTCGGGGCACTGGCGGGGAACACTGAAGCTTTCTTT. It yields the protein CASSFGALAGNTEAFF. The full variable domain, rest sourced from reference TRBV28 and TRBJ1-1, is DVKVTQSSRYLVKRTGEKVFLECVQDMDHENMFWYRQDPGLGLRLIYFSYDVKMKEKGDIPEGYSVSREKKERFSLILESASTNQTSMYLCASSFGALAGNTEAFFGQGTRLTVV.

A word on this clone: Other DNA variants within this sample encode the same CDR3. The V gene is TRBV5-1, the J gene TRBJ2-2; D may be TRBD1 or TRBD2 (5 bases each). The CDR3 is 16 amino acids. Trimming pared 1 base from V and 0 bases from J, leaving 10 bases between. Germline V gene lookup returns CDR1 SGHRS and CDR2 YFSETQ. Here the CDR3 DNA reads TGCGCCAGCAGCTTGTCAGGGAGATCGAACACCGGGGAGCTGTTTTTT. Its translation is CASSLSGRSNTGELFF.

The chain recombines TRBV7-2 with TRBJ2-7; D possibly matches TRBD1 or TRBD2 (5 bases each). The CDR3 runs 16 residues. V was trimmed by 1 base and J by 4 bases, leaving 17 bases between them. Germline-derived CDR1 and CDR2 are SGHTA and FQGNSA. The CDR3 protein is CASSLDGTSLGYEQYF. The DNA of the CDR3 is TGTGCCAGCAGCTTAGATGGGACCTCCCTCGGGTACGAGCAGTACTTC.

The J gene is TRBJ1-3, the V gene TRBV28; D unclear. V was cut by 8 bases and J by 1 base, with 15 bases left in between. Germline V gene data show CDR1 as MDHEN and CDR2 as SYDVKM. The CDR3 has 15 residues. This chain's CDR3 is CASVPHPESGNTIYF. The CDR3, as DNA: TGTGCCAGCGTCCCCCACCCGGAGTCTGGAAACACCATATATTTT.

CDR3 loop: CASSQYRTNTGELFF. CDR3 coding DNA: TGCGCCAGCAGCCAATACAGAACGAACACCGGGGAGCTGTTTTTT. The genes are TRBV4-1 and TRBJ2-2; D unclear. Germline assignment: CDR1 MGHRA and CDR2 YSYEKL. Trimming removed 2 bases from V and 0 bases from J, with 7 bases in between. This CDR3 is 15 amino acids long.

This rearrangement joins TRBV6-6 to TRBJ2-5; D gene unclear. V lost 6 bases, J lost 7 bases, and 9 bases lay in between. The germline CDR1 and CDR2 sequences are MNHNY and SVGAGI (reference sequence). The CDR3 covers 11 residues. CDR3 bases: TGTGCCAGCAGCCCCCAGGTGACCCAGTACTTC. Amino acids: CASSPQVTQYF.

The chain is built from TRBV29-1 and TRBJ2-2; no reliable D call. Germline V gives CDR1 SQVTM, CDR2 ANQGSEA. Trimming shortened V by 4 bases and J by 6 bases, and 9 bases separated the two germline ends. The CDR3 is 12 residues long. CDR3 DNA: TGCAGCGTTGTTCCTGCACCCGGGGAGCTGTTTTTT. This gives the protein CSVVPAPGELFF.

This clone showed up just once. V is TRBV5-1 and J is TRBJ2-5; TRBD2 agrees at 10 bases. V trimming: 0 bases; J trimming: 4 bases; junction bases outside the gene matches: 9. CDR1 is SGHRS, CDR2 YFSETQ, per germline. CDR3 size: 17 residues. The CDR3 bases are TGCGCCAGCAGCTTGGCACCATCTAGCGGGAGAGGAGAGACCCAGTACTTC. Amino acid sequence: CASSLAPSSGRGETQYF.

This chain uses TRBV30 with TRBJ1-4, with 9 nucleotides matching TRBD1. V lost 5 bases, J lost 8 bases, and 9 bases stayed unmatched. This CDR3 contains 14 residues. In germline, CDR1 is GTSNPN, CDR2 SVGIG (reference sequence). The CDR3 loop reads CAWGTGQGGEKLFF. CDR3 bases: TGTGCCTGGGGTACGGGACAGGGAGGCGAAAAACTGTTTTTT.

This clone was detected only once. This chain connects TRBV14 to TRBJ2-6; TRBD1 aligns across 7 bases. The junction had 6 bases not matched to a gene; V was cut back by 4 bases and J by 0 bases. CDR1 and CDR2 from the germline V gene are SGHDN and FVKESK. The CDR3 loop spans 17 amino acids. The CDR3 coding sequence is TGTGCCAGCAGCCGGGACAGAACCAACTCTGGGGCCAACGTCCTGACTTTC. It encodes CASSRDRTNSGANVLTF.

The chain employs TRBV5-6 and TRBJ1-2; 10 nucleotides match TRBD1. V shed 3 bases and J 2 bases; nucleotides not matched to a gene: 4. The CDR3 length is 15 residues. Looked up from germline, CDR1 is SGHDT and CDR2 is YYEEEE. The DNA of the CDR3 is TGTGCCAGCAGCTGGGGACAGGGGAAGAACTATGGCTACACCTTC. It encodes CASSWGQGKNYGYTF.